These 21 T cell receptor beta chains were sequenced from one sample in a study of human T cells and chemical hapten exposure. As for time point: patch test 3, about 24 weeks after DPC sensitization. Indicated treatment: therapeutic diphenylcyclopropenone sensitization with weekly scalp DPC. Using its own MiXCR run on the RACE reads, TCRdb lists one record per CDR3 protein. The sample shows 150,000 to 200,000 distinct CDR3 sequences, about 25% of them seen only once. The material sequenced was whole blood, taken in connection with sensitization to the hapten diphenylcyclopropenone (DPC). The receptors stem from a woman in her 40s with alopecia areata. Some clones in this sample may be carry-over from other donors' samples.

This clonotype was picked up a small number of times. The V call is TRBV4-1, the J call TRBJ2-1; D gene unclear. The CDR3 is made up of 14 amino acids. Germline V CDR1 and CDR2: MGHRA, YSYEKL. Trimming took off 1 base at V and 5 bases at J, with 9 bases between the two ends. The CDR3 region has the DNA TGCGCCAGCAGCCAAGTATTCTCTAACAATGAGCAGTTCTTC. Residues: CASSQVFSNNEQFF.

The chain uses TRBV30 and TRBJ1-4, with D unresolved. V was cut by 1 base and J by 7 bases, with 4 bases left in between. Germline values: CDR1 GTSNPN, CDR2 SVGIG (reference sequence). The CDR3 runs to 11 residues. In DNA, the CDR3 is TGTGCCTGGAGTGAGGTTGAAAAACTGTTTTTT. Protein sequence: CAWSEVEKLFF.

V and J are TRBV2 and TRBJ2-3; D remains ambiguous. Germline values: CDR1 SNHLY, CDR2 FYNNEI. This CDR3 region has 16 residues. V lost 2 bases and J lost 0, with 12 bases in between. The DNA of the CDR3 is TGTGCCAGCAGTGAAATTGGTATAGAGAGCACAGATACGCAGTATTTT. Translating gives CASSEIGIESTDTQYF.

The chain employs TRBV7-9 and TRBJ2-3; D is ambiguous. Germline lookup yields CDR1 SEHNR and CDR2 FQNEAQ (reference sequence). V was clipped by 5 bases and J by 3 bases, with 12 bases between them. The CDR3 runs 14 residues. CDR3 nucleotide sequence: TGTGCCAGCAGCCGCCCCAGCGAGACAGATACGCAGTATTTT. Translated: CASSRPSETDTQYF.

In its sample, this clonotype was seen a few times. The gene calls are TRBV28 and TRBJ2-3; D is undetermined. Trimming left V 10 bases short and J 2 bases short, with 10 bases between. CDR1 is MDHEN and CDR2 is SYDVKM in the germline V gene. CDR3 length: 12 amino acids. CDR3 DNA sequence: TGTGCCACCACGGAATACACAGATACGCAGTATTTT. Protein product: CATTEYTDTQYF.

The chain combines TRBV6-1 with TRBJ2-6; D gene unclear. V was cut by 2 bases and J by 2 bases, with 7 bases left in between. The CDR3 spans 15 residues. Germline V gives CDR1 MNHNS, CDR2 SASEGT. As DNA, the CDR3 is TGTGCCAGCAGTGAAATTCTCCCTGGGGCCAACGTCCTGACTTTC. It translates to CASSEILPGANVLTF.

J is TRBJ2-7 and V is TRBV28; 7 bases are shared with TRBD2. This CDR3 has 12 residues. V was pared by 8 bases and J by 6 bases, with 7 bases of the junction left unmatched. Germline CDR1 MDHEN, CDR2 SYDVKM. CDR3 sequence reads: CASGRGVGEQYF. The CDR3 region has the DNA TGTGCCAGCGGCCGGGGGGTTGGCGAGCAGTACTTC.

The rearrangement uses TRBV20-1 and TRBJ2-2; 11 positions agree with TRBD2. Unmatched junction bases numbered 5, after V lost 6 bases and J lost 2 bases. CDR3 length: 15 residues. CDR1 is DFQATT and CDR2 is SNEGSKA in the germline V gene (reference sequence). DNA for the CDR3: TGCAGTGCGAGAACTAGCGGGAGTAACACCGGGGAGCTGTTTTTT. Translated: CSARTSGSNTGELFF.

The gene calls are TRBV6-2 or TRBV6-3 and TRBJ2-5; 12 bases agree with TRBD2. CDR1 is MNHEY, CDR2 SVGEGT, per germline. The V gene end was trimmed by 2 bases and the J gene end by 2 bases; junction bases not matched to a gene: 0. The CDR3 covers 15 residues. The CDR3 DNA reads TGTGCCAGCAGTTACGGGACTAGCGGGCAAGAGACCCAGTACTTC. Encoded protein: CASSYGTSGQETQYF.

The genes are TRBV5-1 and TRBJ2-7, with D hard to call. This CDR3 comprises 14 residues. V was pared by 4 bases and J by 0 bases, with 11 bases between. CDR1 is SGHRS and CDR2 is YFSETQ in the germline V gene. The CDR3 reads CASSRRPSSYEQYF. CDR3 nucleotide sequence: TGCGCCAGCAGCCGTCGACCGAGCTCCTACGAGCAGTACTTC.

This clonotype was detected a few times. The J gene is TRBJ2-1, the V gene TRBV7-9; 10 bases align to TRBD2. The CDR3 contains 17 residues. CDR1 is SEHNR, CDR2 FQNEAQ, per germline (reference sequence). The J segment lost 4 bases and the V segment lost 1 base, leaving 7 bases of the junction unmatched. CDR3 sequence: CASSLDYGTSAYNEQFF. The CDR3, as DNA: TGTGCCAGCAGCTTAGACTACGGGACTAGCGCTTACAATGAGCAGTTCTTC.

This rearrangement joins TRBV20-1 to TRBJ1-5, with 7 nucleotides matching TRBD1. Germline assignment: CDR1 DFQATT and CDR2 SNEGSKA (reference sequence). This CDR3 is built from 16 residues. Trimming cost V 0 bases and J 4 bases; bases outside gene matches: 9. CDR3 DNA sequence: TGCAGTGCTAGAGATGACAGGGAGGGGGGGAATCAGCCCCAGCATTTT. It is translated as CSARDDREGGNQPQHF.

The chain recombines TRBV29-1 with TRBJ1-2; 9 bases align to TRBD1. V lost 7 bases and J lost 7; bases outside the gene matches: 10. The germline V gene encodes CDR1 SQVTM and CDR2 ANQGSEA. This CDR3 contains 13 residues. CDR3 bases: TGCAGCGCCGGGGGGGGACAGGGCACTGGCTACACCTTC. Translated, it gives CSAGGGQGTGYTF.

This clonotype occurred many times. V usage is TRBV5-1 and J usage is TRBJ1-1; 7 bases fit TRBD1. Unmatched junction bases numbered 3, after V lost 0 bases and J lost 4 bases. This CDR3 spans 14 amino acids. The germline CDR1 and CDR2 sequences are SGHRS and YFSETQ. The CDR3 here is CASSLGQGGTEAFF. The CDR3 DNA reads as TGCGCCAGCAGCTTGGGACAGGGAGGCACTGAAGCTTTCTTT.

This rearrangement joins TRBV20-1 to TRBJ2-3; D is unresolved. This CDR3 spans 14 amino acids. Germline V gene data show CDR1 as DFQATT and CDR2 as SNEGSKA (reference sequence). Trimming shortened V by 3 bases and J by 0 bases, and 10 bases separated the two germline ends. CDR3 coding DNA: TGCAGTGCTAGCTCCGACGGTAGCACAGATACGCAGTATTTT. Encoded protein: CSASSDGSTDTQYF.

This clonotype was found a few times. The J gene is TRBJ2-3, the V gene TRBV20-1; D is perhaps TRBD2 (5 bases). V was cut by 0 bases and J by 1 base, with 11 bases left in between. Germline values: CDR1 DFQATT, CDR2 SNEGSKA (reference sequence). This CDR3 is 15 amino acids long. CDR3 residues: CSARDGERGTDTQYF. DNA of the CDR3: TGCAGTGCTAGAGATGGGGAGAGGGGCACAGATACGCAGTATTTT.

CDR3 protein: CASKWWDTAGELFF. DNA of the CDR3: TGTGCCAGCAAGTGGTGGGACACAGCCGGGGAGCTGTTTTTT. V usage is TRBV2 and J usage is TRBJ2-2; TRBD1 might be the D (6 bases). The CDR3 covers 14 residues. Between the trimmed V and J ends, which lost 7 bases and 6 bases, there was a span of 15 bases. CDR1 and CDR2 from the germline V gene are SNHLY and FYNNEI. Full variable domain (rest looked up from reference TRBV2 and TRBJ2-2): EPEVTQTPSHQVTQMGQEVILRCVPISNHLYFYWYRQILGQKVEFLVSFYNNEISEKSEIFDDQFSVERPDGSNFTLKIRSTKLEDSAMYFCASKWWDTAGELFFGEGSRLTVL.

This clonotype appeared a few times. V is TRBV4-3 and J is TRBJ2-1; TRBD2 matches 13 bases. The CDR3 runs 15 residues. Germline V gives CDR1 LGHNA, CDR2 YSLEER. V shed 4 bases, J shed 7 bases, and the junction held 4 bases outside the gene matches. The CDR3 nucleotides are TGCGCCAGCAGCCGTAGGACTAGCGGGAGTAATGAGCAGTTCTTC. The encoded protein is CASSRRTSGSNEQFF.

The genes are TRBV6-1 and TRBJ2-1; TRBD1 matches at 7 bases. V trimming: 5 bases; J trimming: 9 bases; junction bases outside the gene matches: 4. This CDR3 region has 12 residues. CDR1 is MNHNS, CDR2 SASEGT, per germline. The CDR3 reads CASSFGQVEQFF. The CDR3, as DNA: TGTGCCAGCAGTTTCGGACAGGTTGAGCAGTTCTTC.

The chain combines TRBV20-1 with TRBJ2-4; D gene uncertain. Looked up from germline, CDR1 is DFQATT and CDR2 is SNEGSKA (reference sequence). Between the trimmed V and J ends, which lost 7 bases and 6 bases, there was a span of 13 bases. The CDR3 contains 12 residues. The CDR3 region is CSVVKEANIQYF. The CDR3 DNA reads as TGCAGTGTAGTGAAGGAAGCAAACATTCAGTACTTC.

This clonotype was counted only a few times. The CDR3 DNA is TGTGCCAGCGCCGCTTCGGACGAAACCAATGAGCAGTTCTTC. This codes for CASAASDETNEQFF. The chain employs TRBV6-2 or TRBV6-3 and TRBJ2-1; D uncertain. Trimming removed 8 bases from V and 6 bases from J, with 17 bases in between. This CDR3 comprises 14 residues. Germline CDR1 MNHEY, CDR2 SVGEGT.